These T cell receptor beta chains were read from a single sample in a study of PD-1 blockade in classical Hodgkin lymphoma. Here immunoSEQ multiplex PCR was the method, and the copy in TCRdb shows in-frame clones only, minus some. This table holds 80,000 to 100,000 clones, roughly 92% found once. The sample here was peripheral blood mononuclear cells (PBMCs), taken at baseline. The receptors derive from a human donor with classical Hodgkin lymphoma. Each CDR3 is given with its conserved first and last residue. The order of the fields is J gene, V gene, CDR3 protein.

TRBJ2-7	TRBV18	CASSPPARGAIYEQYF
TRBJ2-4	TRBV5-4	CASSPPWERNIQYF
TRBJ2-6	TRBV19	CASSIGVRAGANVLTF
TRBJ2-2	TRBV7-8	CASSLALFGISTGELFF
TRBJ2-1	TRBV28	CASRTGTGHNNEQFF
TRBJ2-5	TRBV28	CASSTPMTVGAETQYF
TRBJ1-4	TRBV7-8	CASSFQRGNRVLNEKLFF
TRBJ2-5	TRBV30	CAWNPGGRGETQYF
TRBJ2-5	TRBV28	CASSLASGGQETQYF
TRBJ2-1	TRBV13	CASSSPRLAGGLGYNEQFF
TRBJ2-1	TRBV29-1	CSVEDWTGGRPEQFF
TRBJ1-2	TRBV6-4	CASSRTPNYGYTF
TRBJ2-1	TRBV4-1	CASSQDALGGRDEQFF
TRBJ2-1	TRBV21-1	CASSKARRASVNNNEQFF
TRBJ2-1	TRBV11-3	CASSLGGEGEQFF
TRBJ1-5	TRBV30	CAWSDMTQDPSSNQPQHF
TRBJ2-7	TRBV7-9	CASRGSPGTGNSYEQYF
TRBJ1-1	TRBV5-6	CASSFHDRGLGTEAFF
TRBJ2-3	TRBV9	CASSVESYSTDTQYF
TRBJ2-2	TRBV27	CASNPGTGLGGELFF
TRBJ2-3	TRBV11-2	CASSFSLAGSTDTQYF
TRBJ2-1	TRBV5-1	CASSTTGTSANDEQFF
TRBJ2-1	TRBV9	CASSVVGASYNEQFF
TRBJ1-1	TRBV7-9	CASSYKGNLEAFF
TRBJ2-3	TRBV28	CASSRTGVTDTQYF
TRBJ2-3	TRBV30	CAWSVAGRETDTQYF
TRBJ1-1	TRBV29-1	CSADGQRPEAFF
-	TRBV6-6	CASRDRVYEQYF
TRBJ2-7	TRBV9	CASSVGQGGGQYF
TRBJ2-4	TRBV5-6	CASSLAPQGPSYF
TRBJ2-1	TRBV7-9	CASSTASGKIGNEQFF
TRBJ2-7	TRBV30	CAWSIGRTYEQYF
TRBJ2-7	TRBV30	CAWIRDRGSGEQYF
TRBJ2-2	TRBV5-1	CASSPRLDQAGELFF
TRBJ1-2	TRBV10-3	CAIPGQGNGYTF
TRBJ1-1	TRBV18	CASSPPVNTEAFF
TRBJ1-6	TRBV30	CAWRTLTTSPLHF
TRBJ1-3	TRBV5-1	CASSLGTGLGNTIYF
TRBJ2-1	TRBV19	CASSIQGSSYNEQFF
TRBJ2-2	TRBV6-1	CASRRAGAGELFF
TRBJ1-2	TRBV6-4	CASSDSLGYPLTF
TRBJ2-1	TRBV28	CASSFHGRLERGWEQFF
TRBJ1-3	TRBV18	CASSPKLGDLGPGNTIYF